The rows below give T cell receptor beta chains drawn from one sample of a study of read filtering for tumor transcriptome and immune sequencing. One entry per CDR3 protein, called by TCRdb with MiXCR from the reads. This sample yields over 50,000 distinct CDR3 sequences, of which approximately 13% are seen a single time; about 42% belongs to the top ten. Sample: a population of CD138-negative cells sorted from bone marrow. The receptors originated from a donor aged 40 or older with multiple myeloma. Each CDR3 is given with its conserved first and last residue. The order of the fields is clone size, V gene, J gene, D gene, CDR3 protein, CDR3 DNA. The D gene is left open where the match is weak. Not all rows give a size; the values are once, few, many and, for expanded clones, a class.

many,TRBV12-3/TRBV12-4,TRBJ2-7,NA,CASSFREFHPYEQYF,TGTGCCAGCAGTTTCAGGGAGTTTCATCCCTACGAGCAGTACTTC
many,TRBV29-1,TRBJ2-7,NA,CSVEHPSYEQYF,TGCAGCGTTGAACACCCATCCTACGAGCAGTACTTC
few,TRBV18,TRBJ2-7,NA,CASSPTNREGYEQYF,TGTGCCAGCTCACCAACGAACAGGGAAGGGTACGAGCAGTACTTC
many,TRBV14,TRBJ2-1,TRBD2,CASSLGLAGGPFSSYNEQFF,TGTGCCAGCAGCCTCGGACTAGCGGGAGGGCCCTTTAGCTCCTACAATGAGCAGTTCTTC
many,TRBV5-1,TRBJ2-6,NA,CASSLDSGANVLTF,TGCGCCAGCAGCTTGGACTCTGGGGCCAACGTCCTGACTTTC
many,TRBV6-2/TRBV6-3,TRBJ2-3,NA,CASSSLVSTDTQYF,TGTGCCAGCAGCTCCCTTGTTAGCACAGATACGCAGTATTTT
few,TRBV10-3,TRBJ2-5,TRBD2,CAISESPTSGQQETQYF,TGTGCCATCAGTGAGTCCCCGACTAGCGGTCAACAAGAGACCCAGTACTTC
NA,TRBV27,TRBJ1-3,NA,CASSLGAGLSGNTIYF,TGTGCCAGCAGTTTAGGGGCAGGTCTATCTGGAAACACCATATATTTT
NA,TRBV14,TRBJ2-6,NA,CASSHSLGQISGANVLTF,TGTGCCAGCAGCCATTCCTTGGGACAAATCTCTGGGGCCAACGTCCTGACTTTC
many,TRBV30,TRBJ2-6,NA,CAWIGRASGANVLTF,TGTGCCTGGATTGGCAGGGCATCTGGGGCCAACGTCCTGACTTTC
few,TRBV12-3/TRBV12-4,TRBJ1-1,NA,CASSRQRTEAFF,TGTGCCAGCAGTCGCCAGAGAACTGAAGCTTTCTTT
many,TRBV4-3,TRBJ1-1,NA,CASSQTFLNTEAFF,TGCGCCAGCAGCCAAACTTTTTTGAACACTGAAGCTTTCTTT
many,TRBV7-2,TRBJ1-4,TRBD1,CASCLVGHTGGSNNDEKLFF,TGTGCCAGCTGCTTAGTGGGCCACACAGGGGGTAGTAACAATGATGAAAAACTGTTTTTT
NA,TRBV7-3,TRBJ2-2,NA,CASSSSNTGELFF,TGTGCCAGCAGCTCCTCCAACACCGGGGAGCTGTTTTTT
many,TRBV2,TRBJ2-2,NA,CASNFVRNTGELFF,TGTGCCAGCAACTTCGTCCGCAACACCGGGGAGCTGTTTTTT
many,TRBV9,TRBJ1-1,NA,CASSVGGQNTEAFF,TGTGCCAGCAGCGTGGGGGGACAGAACACTGAAGCTTTCTTT
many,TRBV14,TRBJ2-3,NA,CASSRETGTRSTDTQYF,TGTGCCAGCAGCCGTGAAACCGGGACCCGAAGCACAGATACGCAGTATTTT
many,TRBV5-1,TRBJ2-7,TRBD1,CASSSGTGIYEQYF,TGCGCCAGCAGCTCAGGGACAGGGATCTACGAGCAGTACTTC
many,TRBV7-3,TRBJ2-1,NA,CASSLEAARSYNEQFF,TGTGCCAGCAGCTTAGAAGCAGCGCGCTCCTACAATGAGCAGTTCTTC
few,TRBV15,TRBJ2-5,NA,CATSRHSSVGGRETQYF,TGTGCCACCAGCAGGCATAGCTCCGTGGGGGGAAGAGAGACCCAGTACTTC
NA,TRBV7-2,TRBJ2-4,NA,CASSRDRLAKNIQYF,TGTGCCAGCAGCCGGGACCGACTAGCCAAAAACATTCAGTACTTC
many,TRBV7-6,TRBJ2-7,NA,CASSPHVTETYEQYF,TGTGCCAGCAGCCCCCACGTTACTGAGACCTACGAGCAGTACTTC
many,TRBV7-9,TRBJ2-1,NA,CASSTLVVEQFF,TGTGCCAGCAGCACCCTAGTGGTCGAGCAGTTCTTC
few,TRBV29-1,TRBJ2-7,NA,CSIRRDSYEQYF,TGCAGCATTAGGAGGGATTCCTACGAGCAGTACTTC
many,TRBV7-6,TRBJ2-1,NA,CASSLTGSYNEQFF,TGTGCCAGCAGCCTTACGGGTTCCTACAATGAGCAGTTCTTC
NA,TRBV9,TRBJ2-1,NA,CASIVGGIPGDQFF,TGTGCCAGCATCGTAGGCGGAATCCCCGGTGATCAGTTCTTC
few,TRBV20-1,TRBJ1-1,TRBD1,CSASDRGRGTEAFF,TGCAGTGCATCGGACAGGGGGCGAGGCACTGAAGCTTTCTTT
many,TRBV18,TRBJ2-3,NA,CASSPLLEDTQYF,TGTGCCAGCTCACCACTATTAGAGGATACGCAGTATTTT
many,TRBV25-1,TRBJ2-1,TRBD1,CASSRGQGLNEQFF,TGTGCCAGCAGTCGCGGACAGGGTCTAAATGAGCAGTTCTTC
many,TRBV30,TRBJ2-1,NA,CAWSVGLLGTFNEQFF,TGTGCCTGGAGTGTCGGACTATTGGGGACCTTCAATGAGCAGTTCTTC
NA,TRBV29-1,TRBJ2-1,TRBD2,CNPGLGLYNEQFF,TGCAATCCGGGACTAGGTCTCTACAATGAGCAGTTCTTC
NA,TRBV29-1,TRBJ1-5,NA,CSVRQQVDQPQHF,TGCAGCGTCCGCCAACAAGTCGATCAGCCCCAGCATTTT
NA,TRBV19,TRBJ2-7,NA,CASSIARTASYEQYF,TGTGCCAGTAGTATAGCCAGGACAGCCTCCTACGAGCAGTACTTC
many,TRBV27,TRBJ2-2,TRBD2,CASSSTSGRDRTNTGELFF,TGTGCCAGCAGTTCGACTAGCGGGAGGGACCGCACGAACACCGGGGAGCTGTTTTTT
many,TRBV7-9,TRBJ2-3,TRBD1,CASSLGGQGLLTDTQYF,TGTGCCAGCAGCTTAGGGGGACAGGGGCTACTCACAGATACGCAGTATTTT
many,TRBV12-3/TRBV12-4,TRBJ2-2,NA,CASHLRAVTGELFF,TGTGCCAGTCACCTCAGGGCCGTCACCGGGGAGCTGTTTTTT
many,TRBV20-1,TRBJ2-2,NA,CSARDARAAGELFF,TGCAGTGCTAGAGACGCACGAGCGGCCGGGGAGCTGTTTTTT
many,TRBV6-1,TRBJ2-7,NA,CASMEIHEQYF,TGTGCCAGCATGGAGATCCACGAGCAGTACTTC
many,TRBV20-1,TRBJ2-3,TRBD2,CSAPSVTSGRSDTQYF,TGCAGTGCTCCCTCAGTGACTAGCGGGAGATCAGATACGCAGTATTTT
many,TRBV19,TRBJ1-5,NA,CASSIGAGSGQPQHF,TGTGCCAGTAGTATAGGTGCAGGGTCGGGTCAGCCCCAGCATTTT
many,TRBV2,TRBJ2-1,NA,CASRDRQYNEQFF,TGTGCCAGCAGGGATAGACAGTACAATGAGCAGTTCTTC
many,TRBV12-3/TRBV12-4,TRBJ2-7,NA,CASSFNSYYEQYF,TGTGCCAGCAGTTTTAACTCTTACTACGAGCAGTACTTC
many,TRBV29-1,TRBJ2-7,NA,CSVRGPPYEQYF,TGCAGCGTTCGTGGGCCCCCCTACGAGCAGTACTTC
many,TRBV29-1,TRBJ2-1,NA,CSVAVWGSYNEQFF,TGCAGCGTTGCTGTTTGGGGCTCCTACAATGAGCAGTTCTTC
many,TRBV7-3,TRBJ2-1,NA,CASSLLGTEQFF,TGTGCCAGCAGCTTATTGGGCACTGAGCAGTTCTTC
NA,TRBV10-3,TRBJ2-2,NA,CAIRGTPGELFF,TGTGCCATCAGAGGGACCCCCGGGGAGCTGTTTTTT
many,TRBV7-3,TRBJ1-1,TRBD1,CASSGSTGGVTEAFF,TGTGCCAGCAGCGGATCGACAGGGGGCGTAACTGAAGCTTTCTTT
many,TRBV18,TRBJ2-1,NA,CASSPRVGTTERSYNEQFF,TGTGCCAGCTCACCACGTGTGGGCACTACAGAGCGATCCTACAATGAGCAGTTCTTC
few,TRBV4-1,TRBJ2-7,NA,CASSQGDLLNLYEQYF,TGCGCCAGCAGCCAAGGGGACTTACTAAACCTCTACGAGCAGTACTTC
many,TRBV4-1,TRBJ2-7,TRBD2,CASSQGRTSGTYEQYF,TGCGCCAGCAGCCAAGGCCGTACTAGCGGGACCTACGAGCAGTACTTC
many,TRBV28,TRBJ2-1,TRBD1,CASSFSGQGGHEQFF,TGTGCCAGCAGTTTCTCGGGACAGGGTGGGCATGAGCAGTTCTTC
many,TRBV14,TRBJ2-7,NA,CASSQDRGPTDEQYF,TGTGCCAGCAGCCAAGATCGCGGGCCGACTGACGAGCAGTACTTC
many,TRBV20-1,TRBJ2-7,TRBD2,CSARATRLAGAAEQYF,TGCAGTGCTAGAGCAACCCGACTAGCGGGAGCGGCCGAGCAGTACTTC
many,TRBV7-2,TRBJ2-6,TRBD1,CASRRTGGSSGANVLTF,TGTGCCAGCAGACGGACAGGGGGTAGCTCTGGGGCCAACGTCCTGACTTTC
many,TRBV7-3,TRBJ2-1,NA,CASSLTRDDEQFF,TGTGCCAGCAGCTTAACCAGGGATGATGAGCAGTTCTTC
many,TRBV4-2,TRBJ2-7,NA,CASSQDVRIVYEQYF,TGTGCCAGCAGCCAAGATGTTAGGATCGTCTACGAGCAGTACTTC
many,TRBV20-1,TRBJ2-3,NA,CSANPLEGTYTQYF,TGCAGTGCCAACCCGTTGGAGGGAACCTATACGCAGTATTTT
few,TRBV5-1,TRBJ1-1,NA,CASSLRYGGDTEAFF,TGCGCCAGCAGCTTGAGATACGGAGGGGACACTGAAGCTTTCTTT
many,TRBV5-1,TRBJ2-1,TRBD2,CASSEGLAGVEQFF,TGCGCCAGCAGCGAGGGACTAGCGGGGGTTGAGCAGTTCTTC